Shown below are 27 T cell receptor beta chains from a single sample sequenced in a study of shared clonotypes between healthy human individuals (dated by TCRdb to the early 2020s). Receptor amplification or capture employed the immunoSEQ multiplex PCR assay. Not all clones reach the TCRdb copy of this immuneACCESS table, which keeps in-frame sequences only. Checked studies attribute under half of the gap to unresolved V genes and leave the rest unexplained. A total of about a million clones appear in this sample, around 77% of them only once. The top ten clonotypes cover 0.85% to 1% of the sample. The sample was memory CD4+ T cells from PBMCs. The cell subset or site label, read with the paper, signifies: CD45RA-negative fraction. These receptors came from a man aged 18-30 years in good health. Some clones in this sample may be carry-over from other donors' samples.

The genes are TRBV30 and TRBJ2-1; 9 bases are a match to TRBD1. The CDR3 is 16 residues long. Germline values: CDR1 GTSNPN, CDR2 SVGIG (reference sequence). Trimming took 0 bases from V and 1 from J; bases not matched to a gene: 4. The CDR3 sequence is CAWSVVGQGSYNEQFF. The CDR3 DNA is TGTGCCTGGAGTGTAGTGGGACAGGGATCCTACAATGAGCAGTTCTTC. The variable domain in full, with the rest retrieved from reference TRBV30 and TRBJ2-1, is SQTIHQWPATLVQPVGSPLSLECTVEGTSNPNLYWYRQAAGRGLQLLFYSVGIGQISSEVPQNLSASRPQDRQFILSSKKLLLSDSGFYLCAWSVVGQGSYNEQFFGPGTRLTVL.

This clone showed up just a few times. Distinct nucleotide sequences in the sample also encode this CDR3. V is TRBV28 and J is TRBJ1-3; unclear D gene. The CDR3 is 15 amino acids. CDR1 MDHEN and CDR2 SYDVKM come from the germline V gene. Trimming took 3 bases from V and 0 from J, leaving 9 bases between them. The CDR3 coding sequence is TGTGCCAGCAGTTTCGGCGGGTCCTCTGGAAACACCATATATTTT. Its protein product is CASSFGGSSGNTIYF. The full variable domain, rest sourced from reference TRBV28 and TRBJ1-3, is DVKVTQSSRYLVKRTGEKVFLECVQDMDHENMFWYRQDPGLGLRLIYFSYDVKMKEKGDIPEGYSVSREKKERFSLILESASTNQTSMYLCASSFGGSSGNTIYFGEGSWLTVV.

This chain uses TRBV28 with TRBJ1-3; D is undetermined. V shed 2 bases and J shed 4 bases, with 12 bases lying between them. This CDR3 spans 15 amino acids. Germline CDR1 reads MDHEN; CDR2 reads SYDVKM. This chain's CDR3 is CASSLKSWPGNTIYF. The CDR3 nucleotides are TGTGCCAGCAGTTTAAAGTCCTGGCCAGGAAACACCATATATTTT.

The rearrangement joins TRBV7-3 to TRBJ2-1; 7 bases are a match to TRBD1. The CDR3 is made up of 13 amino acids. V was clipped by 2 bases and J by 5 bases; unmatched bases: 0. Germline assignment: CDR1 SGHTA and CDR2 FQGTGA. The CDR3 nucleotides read TGTGCCAGCAGCTTAGGGACAGACAATGAGCAGTTCTTC. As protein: CASSLGTDNEQFF. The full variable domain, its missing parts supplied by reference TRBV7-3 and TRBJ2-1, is GAGVSQTPSNKVTEKGKYVELRCDPISGHTALYWYRQSLGQGPEFLIYFQGTGAADDSGLPNDRFFAVRPEGSVSTLKIQRTERGDSAVYLCASSLGTDNEQFFGPGTRLTVL.

For the CDR3, the DNA is TGCGCCAGCAGCTTTCCAGGAGCGGGCGAGCAGTACTTC. It codes for CASSFPGAGEQYF. The V gene is TRBV5-1, the J gene TRBJ2-7, with a weak D call TRBD2 (6 bases). Germline CDR1 SGHRS, CDR2 YFSETQ. The ends were cut back, 2 bases at V and 6 bases at J, with 12 bases in the middle. The CDR3 length is 13 residues.

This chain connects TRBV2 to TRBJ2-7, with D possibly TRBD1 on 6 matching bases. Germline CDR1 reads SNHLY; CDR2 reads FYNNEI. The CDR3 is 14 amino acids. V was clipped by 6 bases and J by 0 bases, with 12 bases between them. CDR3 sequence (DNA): TGTGCCAGCAGCTCGTGGGACAACTCCTACGAGCAGTACTTC. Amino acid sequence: CASSSWDNSYEQYF.

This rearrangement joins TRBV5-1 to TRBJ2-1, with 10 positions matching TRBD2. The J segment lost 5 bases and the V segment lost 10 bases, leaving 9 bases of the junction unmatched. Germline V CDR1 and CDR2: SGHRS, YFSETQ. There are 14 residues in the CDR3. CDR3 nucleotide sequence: TGCGCCTCCGCCGGGACTAGCGTAAACAATGAGCAGTTCTTC. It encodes CASAGTSVNNEQFF.

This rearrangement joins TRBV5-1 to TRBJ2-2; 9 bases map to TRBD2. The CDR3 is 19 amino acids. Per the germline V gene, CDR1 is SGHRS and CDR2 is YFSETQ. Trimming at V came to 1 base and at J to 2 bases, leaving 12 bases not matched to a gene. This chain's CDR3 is CASSLFGTSSSLNTGELFF. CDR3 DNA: TGCGCCAGCAGCTTGTTTGGGACTAGCAGCTCACTAAACACCGGGGAGCTGTTTTTT. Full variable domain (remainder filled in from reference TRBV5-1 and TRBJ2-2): KAGVTQTPRYLIKTRGQQVTLSCSPISGHRSVSWYQQTPGQGLQFLFEYFSETQRNKGNFPGRFSGRQFSNSRSEMNVSTLELGDSALYLCASSLFGTSSSLNTGELFFGEGSRLTVL.

Here the CDR3 DNA reads TGTGCCAGCACCCTCCCATGGGGCCTCACAGATACGCAGTATTTT. Its protein is CASTLPWGLTDTQYF. This chain joins TRBV7-2 and TRBJ2-3, with D perhaps TRBD1 (5 bases). Per the germline V gene, CDR1 is SGHTA and CDR2 is FQGNSA. The CDR3 is 15 residues long. V lost 7 bases and J 2 bases, leaving 16 bases between the germline ends.

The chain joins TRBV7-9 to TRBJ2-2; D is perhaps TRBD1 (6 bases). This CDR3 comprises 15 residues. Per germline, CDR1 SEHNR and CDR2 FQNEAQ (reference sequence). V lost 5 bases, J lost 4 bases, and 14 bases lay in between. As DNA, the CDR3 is TGTGCCAGCAGCAACGCCGCAGGGGTCACCGGGGAGCTGTTTTTT. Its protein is CASSNAAGVTGELFF.

The CDR3 reads CASSPSPNNEQFF. In nucleotides, the CDR3 is TGCGCCAGCAGCCCGAGTCCCAACAATGAGCAGTTCTTC. V gene TRBV5-1 combines with J gene TRBJ2-1; D is unresolved. Per the germline V gene, CDR1 is SGHRS and CDR2 is YFSETQ. The CDR3 is made up of 13 amino acids. The germline V and J ends were trimmed by 4 bases and 5 bases, with 10 bases remaining between them.

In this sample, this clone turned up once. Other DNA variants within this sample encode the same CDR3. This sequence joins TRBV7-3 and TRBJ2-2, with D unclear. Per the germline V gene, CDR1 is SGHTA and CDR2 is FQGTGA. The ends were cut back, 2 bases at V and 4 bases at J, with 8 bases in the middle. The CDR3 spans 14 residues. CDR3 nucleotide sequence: TGTGCCAGCAGCTTAGGGTCCGGCACCGGGGAGCTGTTTTTT. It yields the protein CASSLGSGTGELFF.

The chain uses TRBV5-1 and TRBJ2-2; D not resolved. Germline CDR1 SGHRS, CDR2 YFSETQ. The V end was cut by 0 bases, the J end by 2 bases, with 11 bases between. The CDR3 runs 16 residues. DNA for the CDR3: TGCGCCAGCAGCTTGGTAGTGAGCGTAAACACCGGGGAGCTGTTTTTT. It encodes CASSLVVSVNTGELFF.

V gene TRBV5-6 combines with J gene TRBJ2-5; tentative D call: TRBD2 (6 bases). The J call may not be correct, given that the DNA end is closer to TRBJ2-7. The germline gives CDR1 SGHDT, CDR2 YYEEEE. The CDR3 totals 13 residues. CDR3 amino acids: CASSSGPGAEQYF. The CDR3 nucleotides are TGTGCCAGCAGCTCCGGACCGGGAGCCGAGCAGTACTTC.

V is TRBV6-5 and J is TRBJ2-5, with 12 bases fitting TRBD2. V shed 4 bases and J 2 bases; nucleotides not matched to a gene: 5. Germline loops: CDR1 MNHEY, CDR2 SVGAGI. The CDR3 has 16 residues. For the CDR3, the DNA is TGTGCCAGCAGTTCAGGACTAGCGGGGTTTCAAGAGACCCAGTACTTC. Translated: CASSSGLAGFQETQYF.

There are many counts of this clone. The CDR3 spells CASSPLEVSYEQYF. The CDR3 region has the DNA TGTGCCAGCAGTCCTCTTGAGGTCTCCTACGAGCAGTACTTC. The chain recombines TRBV28 with TRBJ2-7; no clear D gene. CDR1 is MDHEN, CDR2 SYDVKM, per germline. V lost 5 bases and J 0 bases, leaving 11 bases between the germline ends. There are 14 residues in the CDR3. Drawing the rest from reference TRBV28 and TRBJ2-7, the complete variable domain is DVKVTQSSRYLVKRTGEKVFLECVQDMDHENMFWYRQDPGLGLRLIYFSYDVKMKEKGDIPEGYSVSREKKERFSLILESASTNQTSMYLCASSPLEVSYEQYFGPGTRLTVT.

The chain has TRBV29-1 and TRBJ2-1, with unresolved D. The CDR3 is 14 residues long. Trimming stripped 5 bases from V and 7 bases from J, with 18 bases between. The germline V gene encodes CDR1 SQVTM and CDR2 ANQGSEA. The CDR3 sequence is CSVLDGKVQNEQFF. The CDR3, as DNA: TGCAGCGTTCTGGACGGAAAGGTTCAAAATGAGCAGTTCTTC.

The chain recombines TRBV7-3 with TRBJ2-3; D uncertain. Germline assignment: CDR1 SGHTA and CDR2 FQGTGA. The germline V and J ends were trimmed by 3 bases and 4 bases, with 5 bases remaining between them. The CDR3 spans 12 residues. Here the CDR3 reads CASSFSPDTQYF. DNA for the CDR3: TGTGCCAGCAGCTTCTCCCCAGATACGCAGTATTTT.

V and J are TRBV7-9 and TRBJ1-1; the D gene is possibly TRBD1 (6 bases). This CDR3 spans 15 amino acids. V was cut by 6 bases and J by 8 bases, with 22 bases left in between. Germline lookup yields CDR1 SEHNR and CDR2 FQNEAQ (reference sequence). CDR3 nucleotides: TGTGCCAGCAGTAAATATGGACAGCTTCGACTAGAAGCTTTCTTT. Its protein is CASSKYGQLRLEAFF. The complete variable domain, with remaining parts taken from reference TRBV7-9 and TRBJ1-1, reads DTGVSQNPRHKITKRGQNVTFRCDPISEHNRLYWYRQTLGQGPEFLTYFQNEAQLEKSRLLSDRFSAERPKGSFSTLEIQRTEQGDSAMYLCASSKYGQLRLEAFFGQGTRLTVV.

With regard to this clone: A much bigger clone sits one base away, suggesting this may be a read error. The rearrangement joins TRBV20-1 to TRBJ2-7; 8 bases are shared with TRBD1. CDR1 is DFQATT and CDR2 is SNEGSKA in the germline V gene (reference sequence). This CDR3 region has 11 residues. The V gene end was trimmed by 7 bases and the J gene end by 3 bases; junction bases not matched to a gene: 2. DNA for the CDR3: TGCAGTGATGGGACAGGCTACGAGCAGTACTTC. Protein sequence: CSDGTGYEQYF.

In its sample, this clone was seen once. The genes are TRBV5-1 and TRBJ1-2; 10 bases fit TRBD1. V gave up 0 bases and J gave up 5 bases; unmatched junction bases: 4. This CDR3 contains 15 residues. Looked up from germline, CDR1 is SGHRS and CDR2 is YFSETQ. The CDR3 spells CASSLGPGQGYGYTF. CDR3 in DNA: TGCGCCAGCAGCTTGGGCCCGGGACAGGGGTATGGCTACACCTTC.

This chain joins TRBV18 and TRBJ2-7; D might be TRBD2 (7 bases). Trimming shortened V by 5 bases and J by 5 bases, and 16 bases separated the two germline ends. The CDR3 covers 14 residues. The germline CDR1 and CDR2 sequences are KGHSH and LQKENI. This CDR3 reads CASSTLGGGDEQYF. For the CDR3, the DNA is TGTGCCAGCTCAACCCTAGGGGGGGGCGACGAGCAGTACTTC.

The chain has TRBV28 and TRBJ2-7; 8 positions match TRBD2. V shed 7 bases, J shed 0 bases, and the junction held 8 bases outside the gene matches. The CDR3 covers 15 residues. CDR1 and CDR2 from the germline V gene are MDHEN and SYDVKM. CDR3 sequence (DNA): TGTGCCAGCAACCTTGCGGGGGGAAGCTCCTACGAGCAGTACTTC. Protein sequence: CASNLAGGSSYEQYF.

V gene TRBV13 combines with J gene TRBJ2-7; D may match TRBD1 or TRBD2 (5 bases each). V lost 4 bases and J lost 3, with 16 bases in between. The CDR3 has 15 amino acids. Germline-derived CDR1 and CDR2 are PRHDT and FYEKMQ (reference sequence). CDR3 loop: CASSWLGTDRYEQYF. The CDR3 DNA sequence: TGTGCCAGCAGCTGGCTCGGGACGGATCGCTACGAGCAGTACTTC.

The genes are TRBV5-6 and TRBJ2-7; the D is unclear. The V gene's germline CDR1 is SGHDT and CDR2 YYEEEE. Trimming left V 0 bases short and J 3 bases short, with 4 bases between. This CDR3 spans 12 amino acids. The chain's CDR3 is CASSLAHYEQYF. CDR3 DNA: TGTGCCAGCAGCTTGGCCCACTACGAGCAGTACTTC.

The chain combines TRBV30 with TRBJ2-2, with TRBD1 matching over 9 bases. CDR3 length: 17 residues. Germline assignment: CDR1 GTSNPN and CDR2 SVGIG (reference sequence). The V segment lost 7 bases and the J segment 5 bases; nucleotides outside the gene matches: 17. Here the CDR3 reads CAFTTGTGLFVTGELFF. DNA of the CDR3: TGTGCCTTCACTACCGGGACAGGGTTGTTCGTTACCGGGGAGCTGTTTTTT.

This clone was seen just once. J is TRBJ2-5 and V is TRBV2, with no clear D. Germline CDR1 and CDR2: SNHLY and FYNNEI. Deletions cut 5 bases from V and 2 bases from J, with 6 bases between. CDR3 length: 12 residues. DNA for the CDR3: TGTGCCAGCAGTAGCACACAAGAGACCCAGTACTTC. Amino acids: CASSSTQETQYF.